What follows are 3 T cell receptor beta chains derived from one specimen sequenced in a study of blood T cell repertoires in COVID-19. The repertoire was sequenced with immunoSEQ multiplex PCR; TCRdb's copy has only in-frame clones and lacks some. The sample shows roughly 150,000 clones, over 70% of them seen only once. The source material was PBMCs or T cells enriched from blood (not recorded which). The origin of the receptors is a woman aged 40 to 55 with acute COVID-19.

The chain has TRBV19 and TRBJ1-2; tentatively, D is TRBD1 (6 bases). The CDR3 is 15 residues long. V was cut by 5 bases and J by 8 bases, with 21 bases left in between. Germline-derived CDR1 and CDR2 are LNHDA and SQIVND (reference sequence). This CDR3 is CASSPEMGGARGYTF. CDR3 in DNA: TGTGCCAGTAGTCCCGAAATGGGGGGGGCCAGAGGCTACACCTTC.

The J gene is TRBJ2-1, the V gene TRBV6-5; TRBD1 aligns across 7 bases. CDR1 and CDR2 (germline): MNHEY, SVGAGI. V gave up 5 bases and J gave up 9 bases; unmatched junction bases: 13. This CDR3 spans 15 amino acids. CDR3 DNA: TGTGCCAGCAGTCATCGACAGGGTCGACGGAGTGAGCAGTTCTTC. Amino acids: CASSHRQGRRSEQFF.

The chain is built from TRBV7-9 and TRBJ2-2, with 7 nucleotides matching TRBD1. V lost 0 bases, J lost 3 bases, and 10 bases stayed unmatched. CDR1 is SEHNR and CDR2 is FQNEAQ in the germline V gene (reference sequence). This CDR3 region has 18 residues. The DNA of the CDR3 is TGTGCCAGCAGCTTAGCGCGACAGGGAAGAGTGCACACCGGGGAGCTGTTTTTT. Its translation is CASSLARQGRVHTGELFF.